These 2 T cell receptor beta chains share one sample of origin, sequenced in a study of memory CD4+ T cells and cytomegalovirus serostatus. Single viable CD3+CD4+CD8-CD45RO+ cells were sorted as the memory CD4+ T cells. Profiling relied on immunoSEQ multiplex PCR, and the TCRdb table lists in-frame clones only, not all of them. This sample yields some 41,000 clones, of which about 82% are seen a single time; approximately 6.5% belongs to the top ten. Sequencing input: memory CD4+ T cells from blood. Source of these receptors: an adult in good health and CMV-seronegative.

The chain couples TRBV5-6 to TRBJ2-5, with D unresolved. The CDR3 runs 13 residues. V dropped 2 bases and J dropped 5 bases, with 10 bases sitting between them. Germline V CDR1 and CDR2: SGHDT, YYEEEE. The CDR3 region has the DNA TGTGCCAGCAGCTTCAAGTACCGGGAGACCCAGTACTTC. It codes for CASSFKYRETQYF.

CDR3 sequence: CASSLDRVFVNYGYTF. The CDR3 DNA follows: TGTGCCAGCAGCTTGGACAGGGTCTTTGTTAACTATGGCTACACCTTC. The gene calls are TRBV7-2 and TRBJ1-2; 8 bases line up with TRBD1. Germline CDR1 is SGHTA and CDR2 is FQGNSA. The J segment lost 1 base and the V segment lost 3 bases, leaving 7 bases of the junction unmatched. The CDR3 is made up of 16 amino acids. Variable domain in full (rest from reference TRBV7-2 and TRBJ1-2): GAGVSQSPSNKVTEKGKDVELRCDPISGHTALYWYRQSLGQGLEFLIYFQGNSAPDKSGLPSDRFSAERTGGSVSTLTIQRTQQEDSAVYLCASSLDRVFVNYGYTFGSGTRLTVV.